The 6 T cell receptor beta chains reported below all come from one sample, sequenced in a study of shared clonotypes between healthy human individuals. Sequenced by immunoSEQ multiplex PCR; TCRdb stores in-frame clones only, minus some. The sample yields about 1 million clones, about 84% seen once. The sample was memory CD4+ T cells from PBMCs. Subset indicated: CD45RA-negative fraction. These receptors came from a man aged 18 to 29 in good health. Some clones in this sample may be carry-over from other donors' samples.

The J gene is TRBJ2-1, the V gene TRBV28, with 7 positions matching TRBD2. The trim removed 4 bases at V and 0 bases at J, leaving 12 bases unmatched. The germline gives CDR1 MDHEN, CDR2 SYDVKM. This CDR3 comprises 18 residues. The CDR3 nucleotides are TGTGCCAGCAGTTACCGCCGATGGCGGGGGAACTCCTACAATGAGCAGTTCTTC. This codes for CASSYRRWRGNSYNEQFF.

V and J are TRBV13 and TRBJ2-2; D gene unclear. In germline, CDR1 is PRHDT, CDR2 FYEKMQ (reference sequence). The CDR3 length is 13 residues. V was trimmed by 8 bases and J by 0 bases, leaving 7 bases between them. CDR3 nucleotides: TGTGCCAGCCGCTACCCGAACACCGGGGAGCTGTTTTTT. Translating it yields CASRYPNTGELFF.

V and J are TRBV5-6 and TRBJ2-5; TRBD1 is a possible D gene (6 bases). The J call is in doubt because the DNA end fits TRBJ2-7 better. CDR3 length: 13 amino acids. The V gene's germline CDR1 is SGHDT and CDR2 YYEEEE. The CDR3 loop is CASSLFQGPEQYF. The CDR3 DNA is TGTGCCAGCAGCTTGTTCCAGGGGCCCGAGCAGTACTTC.

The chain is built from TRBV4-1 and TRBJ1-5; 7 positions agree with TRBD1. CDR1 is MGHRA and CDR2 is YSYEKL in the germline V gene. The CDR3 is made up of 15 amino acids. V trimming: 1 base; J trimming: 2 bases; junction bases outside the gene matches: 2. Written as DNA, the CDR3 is TGCGCCAGCAGCCAAGTAGACAGGGGCAATCAGCCCCAGCATTTT. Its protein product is CASSQVDRGNQPQHF.

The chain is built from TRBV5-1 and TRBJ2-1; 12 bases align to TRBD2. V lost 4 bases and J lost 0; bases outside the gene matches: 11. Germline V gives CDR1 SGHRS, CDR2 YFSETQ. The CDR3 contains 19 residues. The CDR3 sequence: CASSMPSGRALSSYNEQFF. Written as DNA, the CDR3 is TGCGCCAGCAGCATGCCTAGCGGGAGGGCCTTAAGCTCCTACAATGAGCAGTTCTTC.

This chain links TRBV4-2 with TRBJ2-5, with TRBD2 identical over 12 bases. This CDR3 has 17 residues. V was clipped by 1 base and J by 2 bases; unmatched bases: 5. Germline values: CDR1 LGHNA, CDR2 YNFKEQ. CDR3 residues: CASSQGPTSGGQETQYF. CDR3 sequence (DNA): TGTGCCAGCAGCCAAGGGCCGACTAGCGGGGGACAAGAGACCCAGTACTTC.